One T cell receptor beta chain is described in this entry. Its cognate antigen is unknown. The sample originates from a study of a mutant IDH1 vaccine in newly diagnosed glioma. The CDR3 spans 15 residues. Germline V gives CDR1 SGHNT, CDR2 YYREEE (reference sequence). Trimming at V came to 3 bases and at J to 2 bases, leaving 6 bases not matched to a gene. Study outcomes and limitations: There were vaccine-induced immune responses in approximately 95% of the patients.

Assay: immunoSEQ multiplex PCR; the TCRdb copy retains only in-frame clones and omits some. The sample has approximately 52,000 clones, around 80% seen once. The time point is: baseline, week 1 (first vaccination visit). As for treatment: pre-vaccination baseline after standard-of-care therapy. The astrocytomas were IDH1-mutant, ATRX-negative, and WHO grade 3 or 4. This specimen consisted of PBMCs, obtained from a glioma patient treated with radiotherapy, temozolomide or both. The chain is built from TRBV5-4 and TRBJ1-1; 8 bases fit TRBD1. The clonotype originates from a middle-aged woman with glioma. CDR3 DNA: TGTGCCAGCAGCTCGACAGGGGTGAAAAACACTGAAGCTTTCTTT. Its protein is CASSSTGVKNTEAFF.